These T cell receptor beta chains were read from a single sample in a study of PD-1 blockade in classical Hodgkin lymphoma. Sequencing used immunoSEQ multiplex PCR; TCRdb keeps in-frame clones, though not all of them. Of about 28,000 clones listed, 78% are singletons. The sample consisted of peripheral blood mononuclear cells (PBMCs), taken before the second cycle of nivolumab. The receptors come from a human donor with classical Hodgkin lymphoma. Both conserved end residues are part of each CDR3. D genes are given only for firm matches. Clone sizes are given selectively: once, few, many, or a class where the clone is expanded.

CDR3	DNA	size	D	V	J
CASRGSYNEQFF	TGTGCCAGCAGGGGATCGTACAATGAGCAGTTCTTC	NA	NA	TRBV5-6	TRBJ2-1
CASSPGGSGELFF	TGTGCCAGCAGCCCAGGCGGTTCCGGGGAGCTGTTTTTT	NA	NA	TRBV7-9	TRBJ2-2
CASSVTGSSSYEQYF	TGTGCCAGCAGCGTAACAGGGAGTTCGTCCTACGAGCAGTACTTC	NA	NA	TRBV9	TRBJ2-7
CASSYSRTSDTEAFF	TGTGCCAGCAGTTACTCTCGGACCTCCGACACTGAAGCTTTCTTT	medium-sized	NA	TRBV6-5	TRBJ1-1
CAISETIPTGNYGYTF	TGTGCCATCAGTGAGACAATCCCTACAGGGAACTATGGCTACACCTTC	NA	NA	TRBV10-3	TRBJ1-2
CSAGTLTEAFF	TGCAGTGCCGGGACACTCACTGAAGCTTTCTTT	NA	NA	TRBV20-1	TRBJ1-1
CASRWETGGEAFF	TGCGCCAGCAGATGGGAGACCGGGGGGGAAGCTTTCTTT	few	NA	TRBV4-3	TRBJ1-1
CASSLTGKVGYGYTF	TGTGCCAGCAGTTTGACAGGGAAGGTGGGGTATGGCTACACCTTC	NA	TRBD1	TRBV28	TRBJ1-2
CASSGRQNTDTQYF	TGCGCCAGCAGCGGGAGACAGAACACAGATACGCAGTATTTT	NA	NA	TRBV5-1	TRBJ2-3
CASSYSLVSDTEAFF	TGTGCCAGCAGTTACTCTTTGGTATCAGACACTGAAGCTTTCTTT	few	NA	TRBV6-5	TRBJ1-1
CAWRGTVFVNTEAFF	TGTGCCTGGAGGGGGACGGTGTTTGTTAACACTGAAGCTTTCTTT	NA	NA	TRBV30	TRBJ1-1
CASSPGINPGGSYNEQFF	TGTGCCAGCAGCCCCGGGATTAACCCCGGCGGCTCCTACAATGAGCAGTTCTTC	NA	NA	TRBV9	TRBJ2-1
CASRGTGLDYGYTF	TGTGCCAGCAGGGGGACAGGTCTTGACTATGGCTACACCTTC	once	TRBD1	TRBV6-1	TRBJ1-2
CSVPSPGTLQETQYF	TGCAGCGTTCCCTCTCCCGGGACACTTCAAGAGACCCAGTACTTC	NA	NA	TRBV29-1	TRBJ2-5
CASSFKAGDYEQYF	TGTGCCAGCAGCTTCAAAGCGGGGGACTACGAGCAGTACTTC	NA	TRBD2	TRBV7-6	TRBJ2-7
CASSYSNYGYTF	TGTGCCAGCAGTTACAGCAACTATGGCTACACCTTC	NA	NA	TRBV6-5	TRBJ1-2
CASSPSGGQSYEQYF	TGTGCCAGCAGCCCATCGGGAGGACAGTCCTACGAGCAGTACTTC	NA	NA	TRBV7-8	TRBJ2-7
CASSPPGVGGEAFF	TGTGCCAGCAGCCCTCCCGGGGTAGGCGGGGAAGCTTTCTTT	medium-sized	NA	TRBV25-1	TRBJ1-1
CASKLAGYADTQYF	TGTGCCAGCAAGCTAGCGGGGTATGCAGATACGCAGTATTTT	once	TRBD2	TRBV2	TRBJ2-3
CAWSRINQPQHF	TGTGCCTGGAGTCGGATAAATCAGCCCCAGCATTTT	few	NA	TRBV30	TRBJ1-5
CAIMGQGLSGERYEQYF	TGTGCCATCATGGGACAGGGGTTGTCGGGGGAACGCTACGAGCAGTACTTC	NA	TRBD1	TRBV10-3	TRBJ2-7
CASSMPIYSNQPQHF	TGTGCCAGTAGTATGCCAATTTATAGCAATCAGCCCCAGCATTTT	NA	NA	TRBV19	TRBJ1-5
CASSHDTGTGGEKLFF	TGCGCCAGCAGCCATGATACCGGGACAGGGGGCGAAAAACTGTTTTTT	NA	TRBD1	TRBV4-3	TRBJ1-4
CASSLAGGGYEQYF	TGTGCCAGCAGCCTAGCGGGAGGTGGCTACGAGCAGTACTTC	NA	TRBD2	TRBV7-2	TRBJ2-7
CASSLAGRASTDTQYF	TGTGCCAGCAGCTTAGCCGGCAGAGCTAGCACAGATACGCAGTATTTT	NA	NA	TRBV11-2	TRBJ2-3
CASSSTSGLETQYF	TGTGCCAGCAGCTCTACTAGCGGGCTGGAGACCCAGTACTTC	few	TRBD2	TRBV7-2	TRBJ2-5
CASSYAGTGVSVTEAFF	TGTGCCAGCAGCTATGCCGGGACAGGGGTGTCGGTCACTGAAGCTTTCTTT	NA	TRBD1	TRBV5-4	TRBJ1-1
CASSQGYGGAGDTQYF	TGCGCCAGCAGCCAAGGATACGGGGGGGCCGGAGATACGCAGTATTTT	NA	TRBD2	TRBV4-3	TRBJ2-3
CASSRGQGFLETQYF	TGTGCCAGCAGCAGAGGACAGGGGTTTTTAGAGACCCAGTACTTC	NA	TRBD1	TRBV7-6	TRBJ2-5
CASSRPGQGRNEQFF	TGTGCCAGCAGCAGGCCGGGACAGGGACGCAATGAGCAGTTCTTC	NA	TRBD1	TRBV7-9	TRBJ2-1
CASSFKGQGALTGELFF	TGTGCCAGCAGCTTCAAGGGACAGGGGGCGCTAACCGGGGAGCTGTTTTTT	NA	TRBD1	TRBV7-9	TRBJ2-2